This entry describes one T cell receptor beta chain. V was pared by 2 bases and J by 7 bases, with 8 bases of the junction left unmatched. Germline V gene data show CDR1 as MNHEY and CDR2 as SVGAGI. The CDR3 totals 15 residues. These data originate in a study of blood T cell repertoires in COVID-19. The assay was immunoSEQ multiplex PCR, and TCRdb's table has in-frame clones only and misses some. The sample lists 210,000 or so clones, about 88% occurring once. Input material: peripheral blood. The TCR was taken from a woman in her thirties or forties who had recovered from COVID-19. V is TRBV6-5 and J is TRBJ1-5; the match to TRBD1 covers 7 bases. The chain's CDR3 is CASSYTPTGEQPQHF. The CDR3 bases are TGTGCCAGCAGTTACACGCCCACAGGGGAACAGCCCCAGCATTTT.